This T cell receptor beta chain appears in the sequencing data of a study of human T cells and chemical hapten exposure (dated by TCRdb to about 2021). For context, the study as a whole: For sensitization, 2% DPC in acetone was applied to a 2 cm by 2 cm area of upper inner arm skin. Patients additionally received weekly therapeutic DPC doses to the scalp throughout the roughly 25-week study period. Patch testing was performed on the upper back with Finn chambers containing 0.01% DPC, and the patch tests were scored after 6 days according to International Contact Dermatitis Research Group standards. Most of the patients in the cohort were female, and the cohort covered alopecia areata with under or over 50% scalp involvement, alopecia totalis and alopecia universalis. The libraries were sequenced as a pool, and the TCR yield per sample differed mostly because of small variations in library volumes within the pool. This study followed changes in the peripheral blood TCR repertoire in vivo during primary and secondary sensitization of alopecia patients to the hapten diphenylcyclopropenone (DPC). Blood samples were taken from patients before sensitization (week 0) and then at 2, 6 and about 24 weeks after DPC sensitization. Twenty-nine alopecia patients provided blood for TCR sequencing at one to four time points (pre-sensitization, 2, 6 and 24 weeks).

V and J lose 3 bases and 9 bases, and a span of 12 bases separates them. CDR1 and CDR2, per the germline V gene (reference sequence), are GTSNPN and SVGIG. The CDR3 measures 12 amino acids from cysteine to phenylalanine. The DNA shown is the 36-base CDR3, in frame from base 1. Library construction relied on RACE. The run used a NextSeq 500. During library preparation, unique molecular identifiers were attached to individual cDNA molecules so that TCRs could be counted in a quantitative, reproducible way. Each blood RNA sample was used to sequence both TCR alpha and TCR beta chains. Per the source publication's procedure: Samples had a median of roughly 98,000 TCRs, with a range from roughly 20,000 to 690,600. The Decombinator software suite was used to annotate V, J and CDR3 in the TCR reads. For PS versus PT1 abundance plots, all samples were subsampled to the same number of TCRs (28,000). Expanded TCRs were defined as absent before sensitization and observed at least eight times at the 2-week time point. TCRdb itself trimmed the public reads at Q25 with fastp, ran MiXCR and retained productive beta chains. For every CDR3 protein sequence, its rows merge into one entry that carries the most common genes and DNA. TCRdb assigned the V and J calls; the authors' analysis was not used. For this sample the table gives tens of thousands of distinct CDR3 sequences, of which under 14% were detected only once. In total, the top ten clones hold about 3.5% of the sample.

Per the publication, the time point label means: patch test 3, about 24 weeks after DPC sensitization. Explained via the paper, the treatment or condition label denotes: therapeutic diphenylcyclopropenone sensitization with weekly scalp DPC. At every patch-test visit, the blood draw took place before the patch test was put on. Patients were considered eligible if aged 18 to 70, diagnosed with alopecia and deemed suitable for DPC therapy, and patients were excluded if pregnant. Total RNA was isolated from unfractionated whole blood collected in Tempus Blood RNA tubes. The study at large found these results: Expanded TCRs formed significantly more large CDR3 similarity clusters than pre-sensitization or healthy control sets, consistent with antigen-driven responses. The number of PT1 expanded TCRs positively correlated with patch test score, significant at thresholds 8, 16 and 32 but not 4. Repeated subsampling changed both the strength of the expansion versus patch-test correlation and the threshold at which that correlation became significant. No change with DPC sensitization was found in the number of TCRs above 1 in 1000 frequency, and no evidence of global repertoire structure alterations was found. Because all patients had alopecia, a presumed autoimmune disease, the immune response of the patients might differ from that of healthy individuals.

Points on this clonotype: The antigen this receptor binds is unknown. No base quality information exists; no much larger clone differs at one position.

This receptor was identified in a woman aged 45-59 years with alopecia areata. Some clones in this sample may be carry-over from other donors' samples. The chain is assembled from TRBV30 and TRBJ2-1; the D segment could be TRBD1, given 5 matching bases. The material sequenced was whole blood, taken in connection with sensitization to the hapten diphenylcyclopropenone (DPC). Here is the DNA: TGTGCCTGGAGGCCACAGGTGGGTGAGCAGTTCTTC. This sequence encodes CAWRPQVGEQFF.